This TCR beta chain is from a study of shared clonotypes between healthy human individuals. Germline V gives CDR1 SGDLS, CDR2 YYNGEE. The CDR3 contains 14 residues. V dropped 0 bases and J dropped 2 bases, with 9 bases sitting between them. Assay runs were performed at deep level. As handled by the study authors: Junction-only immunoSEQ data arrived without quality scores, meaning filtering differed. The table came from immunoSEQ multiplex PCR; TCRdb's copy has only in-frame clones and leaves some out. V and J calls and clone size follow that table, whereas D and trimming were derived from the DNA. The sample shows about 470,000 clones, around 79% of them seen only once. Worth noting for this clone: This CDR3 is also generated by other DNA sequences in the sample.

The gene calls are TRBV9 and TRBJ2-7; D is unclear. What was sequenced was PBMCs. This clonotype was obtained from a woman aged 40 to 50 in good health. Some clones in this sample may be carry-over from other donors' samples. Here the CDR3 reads CASSVGVGPYEQYF. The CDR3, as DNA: TGTGCCAGCAGCGTAGGTGTCGGGCCCTACGAGCAGTACTTC.